The 14 T cell receptor beta chains in this list originate from one sample, sequenced in a study of shared clonotypes between healthy human individuals. Assay used: immunoSEQ multiplex PCR; TCRdb lists only in-frame clones, some missing. In the table there are some 1 million clones, approximately 70% of which are singletons. Material for sequencing was memory CD4+ T cells sorted from blood. Subset indicated: CD45RA-negative fraction. These receptors all come from a man younger than 35 in good health.

The rearrangement uses TRBV7-9 and TRBJ1-1, with D hard to call. With 3 bases removed from V and 6 bases from J, the gap between germline ends came to 11 bases. Germline V lookup: CDR1 SEHNR, CDR2 FQNEAQ (reference sequence). The CDR3 sequence is 13 residues long. CDR3 nucleotides: TGTGCCAGCAGCTTGAGGGAATTGCCTGAAGCTTTCTTT. This gives the protein CASSLRELPEAFF.

This chain joins TRBV15 and TRBJ2-5; TRBD2 aligns across 10 bases. Looked up from germline, CDR1 is LNHNV and CDR2 is YYDKDF (reference sequence). Unmatched junction bases numbered 10, after V lost 0 bases and J lost 3 bases. The CDR3 has 18 residues. The DNA for the CDR3 is TGTGCCACCAGCAGAGATCAAAGGAGGCTAGCGGGGGAAGAGACCCAGTACTTC. This translates into CATSRDQRRLAGEETQYF.

The chain links TRBV25-1 to TRBJ2-2, with D possibly being TRBD2 (5 bases). Germline-derived CDR1 and CDR2 are MGHDK and SYGVNS. V lost 6 bases, J lost 2 bases, and 13 bases lay in between. The CDR3 runs 15 residues. This chain's CDR3 is CASRTGLANTGELFF. The CDR3, as DNA: TGTGCCAGCAGGACTGGACTGGCAAACACCGGGGAGCTGTTTTTT.

This clone was recorded a few times. The rearrangement links TRBV18 to TRBJ2-1; the match to TRBD1 covers 7 bases. Germline trimming cut 0 bases from V and 3 bases from J; bases unmatched to any gene: 5. CDR3 length: 16 amino acids. CDR1 is KGHSH and CDR2 is LQKENI in the germline V gene. The CDR3 reads CASSPPQRQGYNEQFF. CDR3 in DNA: TGTGCCAGCTCACCACCGCAGAGACAGGGCTACAATGAGCAGTTCTTC.

This chain joins TRBV7-2 and TRBJ2-5; possibly TRBD2 for D (5 bases). Germline V gene sequence: CDR1 SGHTA, CDR2 FQGNSA. This CDR3 is 12 amino acids long. V was cut by 3 bases and J by 6 bases, with 8 bases left in between. The CDR3 sequence is CASSFGLQTQYF. CDR3 DNA sequence: TGTGCCAGCAGCTTTGGACTGCAGACCCAGTACTTC.

The chain employs TRBV29-1 and TRBJ2-5; D tentatively fits TRBD1 or TRBD2 (6 bases each). V gave up 5 bases and J gave up 5 bases, with 15 bases separating them. Germline values: CDR1 SQVTM, CDR2 ANQGSEA. The CDR3 spans 13 residues. Written as DNA, the CDR3 is TGCAGCGTTTTTGAGGGGGGTCGGGAGACCCAGTACTTC. Translated: CSVFEGGRETQYF.

The sample holds a few counts of this clone. CDR3 sequence reads: CASSSAGGYNQPQHF. The CDR3 DNA reads TGTGCCAGCAGCTCCGCGGGGGGGTACAATCAGCCCCAGCATTTT. The chain links TRBV7-2 to TRBJ1-5, with a weak D call TRBD1 (5 bases). The germline V gene has CDR1 SGHTA and CDR2 FQGNSA. Trimming removed 4 bases from V and 3 bases from J, with 13 bases in between. CDR3 length: 15 amino acids.

The chain recombines TRBV6-5 with TRBJ1-1; maybe TRBD1 (6 bases). This CDR3 is built from 15 residues. Germline-derived CDR1 and CDR2 are MNHEY and SVGAGI. Trimming took 3 bases from V and 4 from J, leaving 15 bases between them. CDR3: CASSYAGQAATEAFF. The DNA for the CDR3 is TGTGCCAGCAGTTATGCGGGACAAGCTGCCACTGAAGCTTTCTTT.

Concerning this clone: In the same sample, other DNA sequences code for this CDR3. The rearrangement uses TRBV18 and TRBJ1-1, with D uncertain. The ends were cut back, 2 bases at V and 1 base at J, with 5 bases in the middle. The CDR3 is made up of 13 amino acids. The germline V gene has CDR1 KGHSH and CDR2 LQKENI. This chain's CDR3 is CASSPTENTEAFF. The CDR3 bases are TGTGCCAGCTCACCAACAGAGAACACTGAAGCTTTCTTT. Full variable domain (rest looked up from reference TRBV18 and TRBJ1-1): NAGVMQNPRHLVRRRGQEARLRCSPMKGHSHVYWYRQLPEEGLKFMVYLQKENIIDESGMPKERFSAEFPKEGPSILRIQQVVRGDSAAYFCASSPTENTEAFFGQGTRLTVV.

The chain has TRBV6-6 and TRBJ2-7; TRBD1 agrees at 8 bases. V was clipped by 6 bases and J by 10 bases; unmatched bases: 5. The CDR3 contains 11 residues. Germline V gene lookup returns CDR1 MNHNY and CDR2 SVGAGI (reference sequence). Here the CDR3 DNA reads TGTGCCAGCAGAATTGGACAGGGCCAGTACTTC. This gives the protein CASRIGQGQYF.

The J gene is TRBJ2-7, the V gene TRBV9; D gene uncertain. The CDR3 has 15 amino acids. Germline assignment: CDR1 SGDLS and CDR2 YYNGEE. The ends were cut back, 3 bases at V and 0 bases at J, with 13 bases in the middle. The CDR3 region is CASSAKSGSSYEQYF. CDR3 DNA sequence: TGTGCCAGCAGCGCCAAATCCGGGTCCTCCTACGAGCAGTACTTC.

The chain links TRBV5-8 to TRBJ1-2; the match to TRBD1 covers 9 bases. The CDR3 covers 13 residues. After removal of 3 bases from V and 8 bases from J, the junction contained 5 bases not matched to a gene. The germline V gene encodes CDR1 SGHTS and CDR2 YDEGEE. CDR3 region: CASSWDRAGGYTF. Written as DNA, the CDR3 is TGTGCCAGCAGCTGGGACAGGGCTGGGGGCTACACCTTC.

As concerns this clone: The same CDR3 can be traced to other DNA sequences in this sample. This rearrangement joins TRBV11-3 to TRBJ2-3; D is uncertain. The CDR3 extends over 12 amino acids. CDR1 and CDR2 (germline): SGHNT, YENEEA. V was pared by 0 bases and J by 6 bases, with 4 bases between. For the CDR3, the DNA is TGTGCCAGCAGCTTAGACGGCGATACGCAGTATTTT. Translated: CASSLDGDTQYF.

This clone was counted between two and nine times. The J gene is TRBJ1-6, the V gene TRBV5-6; 9 bases match TRBD1. V shed 2 bases, J shed 8 bases, and the junction held 11 bases outside the gene matches. The CDR3 runs to 17 residues. CDR1 and CDR2 (germline): SGHDT, YYEEEE. CDR3: CASSLQTGGNLYSPLHF. The CDR3 DNA sequence: TGTGCCAGCAGCTTACAGACAGGGGGTAATCTTTATTCACCCCTCCACTTT.